This TCR beta chain was sequenced during a study of Tregs in tolerant kidney transplant recipients. General study points: Donor-specific Treg expansion exceeded global Treg expansion in tolerant patients, suggesting antigen drive.

Note on this clone: The antigen remains unidentified.

The CDR3 has 15 residues. After removal of 4 bases from V and 2 bases from J, the junction contained 8 bases not matched to a gene. The germline V gene has CDR1 SGHTA and CDR2 FQGNSA. Sequenced by immunoSEQ multiplex PCR; TCRdb stores in-frame clones only, minus some. Of roughly 64,000 clones listed, approximately 89% are singletons. The nonmyeloablative bone marrow transplants came from related graft donors, with transient mixed chimerism. This specimen was CD4+ T cells from blood (PBMCs), taken 6 months after the transplant. The rearrangement uses TRBV7-2 and TRBJ2-7, with 7 bases fitting TRBD1. The receptor was derived from a human patient who received a combined kidney and bone marrow transplant. Some T cells may originate from the graft donor. For the CDR3, the DNA is TGTGCCAGCAGCTGGGGACAGACCCCCACCTACGAGCAGTACTTC. It is translated as CASSWGQTPTYEQYF.